The next 30 T cell receptor beta chains were all read from a single sample in a study of cytomegalovirus exposure and HLA in healthy donors. Amplification used 60 Vbeta primers and 13 Jbeta primers. Assay: immunoSEQ multiplex PCR; the TCRdb copy retains only in-frame clones and omits some. The sample has around 200,000 clones; around 78% are singletons. What was sequenced was PBMCs. Receptors were obtained from a woman in her 30s in good health and CMV-seropositive.

This chain connects TRBV19 to TRBJ2-1; 7 nucleotides match TRBD2. This CDR3 comprises 16 residues. Germline V gene lookup returns CDR1 LNHDA and CDR2 SQIVND (reference sequence). Trimming cost V 3 bases and J 6 bases; bases outside gene matches: 11. CDR3 nucleotides: TGTGCCAGTAGTATTGACGGGACTACCAAATTCAATGAGCAGTTCTTC. Protein product: CASSIDGTTKFNEQFF.

The J gene is TRBJ1-5, the V gene TRBV30; the D is unclear. V gave up 7 bases and J gave up 7 bases, with 8 bases separating them. The CDR3 spans 10 residues. Germline CDR1 is GTSNPN and CDR2 is SVGIG (reference sequence). The CDR3 sequence: CALVVQPQHF. The CDR3 bases are TGTGCCTTAGTAGTGCAGCCCCAGCATTTT.

This chain connects TRBV28 to TRBJ1-2; D gene uncertain. Germline loops: CDR1 MDHEN, CDR2 SYDVKM. The CDR3 runs 13 residues. Trimming removed 2 bases at V and 4 bases at J, with 8 bases between. CDR3 amino acids: CASSLLGSYGYTF. In DNA form, the CDR3 reads TGTGCCAGCAGTTTACTTGGCTCCTATGGCTACACCTTC.

The chain is built from TRBV5-1 and TRBJ2-3; the D gene is possibly TRBD1 (6 bases). This CDR3 is 16 amino acids long. V was cut by 0 bases and J by 2 bases, with 13 bases left in between. Germline assignment: CDR1 SGHRS and CDR2 YFSETQ. The CDR3 DNA sequence: TGCGCCAGCAGCTTGGGGCAGGGGCCCTCCACAGATACGCAGTATTTT. It specifies CASSLGQGPSTDTQYF.

V gene TRBV6-1 combines with J gene TRBJ1-1; perhaps TRBD1 as D (5 bases). Looked up from germline, CDR1 is MNHNS and CDR2 is SASEGT. V dropped 4 bases and J dropped 1 base, with 7 bases sitting between them. The CDR3 sequence is 13 residues long. The CDR3 spells CASSVGANTEAFF. CDR3 nucleotide sequence: TGTGCCAGCAGTGTAGGGGCGAACACTGAAGCTTTCTTT.

The rearrangement uses TRBV5-1 and TRBJ2-1, with 8 bases identical to TRBD1. CDR3 size: 18 residues. With 4 bases clipped from V and 6 bases from J, the junction kept 18 bases outside the gene matches. CDR1 is SGHRS, CDR2 YFSETQ, per germline. The chain's CDR3 is CASSLGQVTGTPFNEQFF. CDR3 nucleotide sequence: TGCGCCAGCAGCCTGGGACAGGTCACTGGGACGCCCTTCAATGAGCAGTTCTTC.

This clone was recorded a few times. The CDR3 DNA is TGTGCCAGCAGCGTTGGGTTGGGGAGCACTGAAGCTTTCTTT. Encoded protein: CASSVGLGSTEAFF. This chain joins TRBV6-5 and TRBJ1-1; D uncertain. V lost 6 bases and J lost 4, with 15 bases in between. Per the germline V gene, CDR1 is MNHEY and CDR2 is SVGAGI. CDR3 size: 14 residues.

This sequence joins TRBV6-5 and TRBJ1-2; D possibly corresponds to TRBD1 (6 bases). Germline CDR1 is MNHEY and CDR2 is SVGAGI. The CDR3 has 12 amino acids. The V end lost 4 bases, the J end lost 4 bases, and 7 bases lay between the germline ends. CDR3 amino acids: CASSFRGYGYTF. CDR3 bases: TGTGCCAGCAGTTTCAGGGGCTATGGCTACACCTTC.

The rearrangement joins TRBV6-5 to TRBJ2-1, with D hard to call. Between the trimmed V and J ends, which lost 3 bases and 4 bases, there was a span of 10 bases. The CDR3 extends over 14 amino acids. CDR1 and CDR2 (germline): MNHEY, SVGAGI. The CDR3 loop is CASSYRGPYNEQFF. Written as DNA, the CDR3 is TGTGCCAGCAGTTATAGAGGCCCATACAATGAGCAGTTCTTC.

This clone was seen only a few times. The rearrangement links TRBV7-9 to TRBJ1-4; the D gene is possibly TRBD1 (5 bases). The CDR3 runs to 15 residues. Germline V gives CDR1 SEHNR, CDR2 FQNEAQ (reference sequence). Deletions cut 2 bases from V and 0 bases from J, with 7 bases between. This CDR3 reads CASSLRGATNEKLFF. The CDR3 nucleotides are TGTGCCAGCAGCTTAAGGGGTGCAACTAATGAAAAACTGTTTTTT.

The V and J genes are TRBV9 and TRBJ1-6; no reliable D call. The V and J ends lost 0 bases and 9 bases respectively, with 10 bases between them. The length of the CDR3 is 14 residues. The V gene's germline CDR1 is SGDLS and CDR2 YYNGEE. The CDR3 DNA reads TGTGCCAGCAGCGTAGTAGAGTCTGGTTCACCCCTCCACTTT. Translating it yields CASSVVESGSPLHF.

The chain carries TRBV28 and TRBJ1-6; unclear D gene. The length of the CDR3 is 18 residues. V lost 7 bases, J lost 5 bases, and 24 bases lay in between. From germline, CDR1 is MDHEN and CDR2 SYDVKM. CDR3 amino acids: CASTLVLAVGENNSPLHF. The CDR3 DNA reads as TGTGCCAGCACCCTGGTCCTGGCAGTGGGAGAGAATAATTCACCCCTCCACTTT.

In its sample, this clone was seen a few times. The chain links TRBV7-6 to TRBJ1-1, with 10 nucleotides matching TRBD1. This CDR3 is 14 amino acids long. Unmatched junction bases numbered 5, after V lost 6 bases and J lost 4 bases. Germline V gene sequence: CDR1 SGHVS, CDR2 FNYEAQ. CDR3 protein: CASSSRTGGTEAFF. The CDR3 bases are TGTGCCAGCAGTTCAAGGACAGGGGGCACTGAAGCTTTCTTT. Looking up the rest from reference TRBV7-6 and TRBJ1-1 gives the full variable domain: GAGVSQSPRYKVTKRGQDVALRCDPISGHVSLYWYRQALGQGPEFLTYFNYEAQQDKSGLPNDRFSAERPEGSISTLTIQRTEQRDSAMYRCASSSRTGGTEAFFGQGTRLTVV.

This clone was observed once. The chain recombines TRBV4-3 with TRBJ2-7, with 7 bases lining up with TRBD1. The germline gives CDR1 LGHNA, CDR2 YSLEER. The J segment lost 1 base and the V segment lost 4 bases, leaving 7 bases of the junction unmatched. This CDR3 has 15 residues. CDR3 sequence reads: CASSLSEQGSYEQYF. The DNA for the CDR3 is TGCGCCAGCAGCCTATCGGAACAGGGGTCCTACGAGCAGTACTTC.

The genes are TRBV27 and TRBJ1-5, with D perhaps TRBD1 (5 bases). Germline V gives CDR1 MNHEY, CDR2 SMNVEV (reference sequence). V shed 6 bases and J shed 2 bases, with 17 bases lying between them. The CDR3 runs to 16 residues. CDR3 nucleotides: TGTGCCAGCAGACAACTCAAGGGGATTCGCAATCAGCCCCAGCATTTT. Its protein product is CASRQLKGIRNQPQHF.

The chain couples TRBV2 to TRBJ2-5, with D unresolved. The J call may not be correct, given that the DNA end is closer to TRBJ2-7. The germline V gene has CDR1 SNHLY and CDR2 FYNNEI. CDR3 length equals 14 residues. The CDR3 region has the DNA TGTGCCACCTGGAGACTTAGCTCATCCTACGAGCAGTACTTC. It is translated as CATWRLSSSYEQYF.

The chain couples TRBV27 to TRBJ2-2; D unclear. V dropped 3 bases and J dropped 6 bases, with 8 bases sitting between them. The CDR3 length is 13 residues. The germline V gene has CDR1 MNHEY and CDR2 SMNVEV (reference sequence). DNA for the CDR3: TGTGCCAGCAGTTTCCAGTACGCCGGGGAGCTGTTTTTT. This gives the protein CASSFQYAGELFF.

The V and J genes are TRBV4-3 and TRBJ2-3, with 12 bases fitting TRBD2. Trimming took 4 bases from V and 6 from J; bases not matched to a gene: 14. In germline, CDR1 is LGHNA, CDR2 YSLEER. CDR3 size: 18 residues. CDR3 residues: CASSPKEGLAGSADTQYF. The CDR3 DNA reads as TGCGCCAGCAGCCCTAAGGAAGGACTAGCGGGGTCAGCGGATACGCAGTATTTT.

The chain uses TRBV6-5 and TRBJ1-1, with TRBD1 matching 8 bases. Germline lookup yields CDR1 MNHEY and CDR2 SVGAGI. V was clipped by 6 bases and J by 6 bases; unmatched bases: 12. The CDR3 has 15 residues. The CDR3 DNA reads as TGTGCCAGCAGCCCAAGGGGACAGGCTTTGCCTGAAGCTTTCTTT. This encodes CASSPRGQALPEAFF.

V usage is TRBV18 and J usage is TRBJ2-7; 7 positions agree with TRBD1. Per the germline V gene, CDR1 is KGHSH and CDR2 is LQKENI. The V segment lost 7 bases and the J segment 1 base; nucleotides outside the gene matches: 7. The CDR3 is made up of 14 amino acids. For the CDR3, the DNA is TGTGCCAGCTTGATCGACAGGGTGTCCTACGAGCAGTACTTC. Amino acids: CASLIDRVSYEQYF.

The CDR3 region has the DNA TGTGCCAGCAAGACAGGGCGGACGGGAAATCAGCCCCAGCATTTT. Its translation is CASKTGRTGNQPQHF. The chain joins TRBV6-6 to TRBJ1-5; the match to TRBD1 covers 7 bases. CDR1 is MNHNY, CDR2 SVGAGI, per germline (reference sequence). V was clipped by 7 bases and J by 4 bases; unmatched bases: 10. The CDR3 has 15 residues.

This sequence joins TRBV7-2 and TRBJ1-1, with a weak D call TRBD1 (6 bases). The V end lost 5 bases, the J end lost 1 base, and 11 bases lay between the germline ends. Per germline, CDR1 SGHTA and CDR2 FQGNSA. The CDR3 has 14 residues. The chain's CDR3 is CASSQGNANTEAFF. CDR3 DNA sequence: TGTGCCAGCAGCCAGGGGAACGCGAACACTGAAGCTTTCTTT.

The chain links TRBV5-4 to TRBJ2-1; TRBD2 matches 9 bases. This CDR3 has 14 residues. V lost 7 bases to trimming and J lost 5 bases; unmatched junction nucleotides: 7. Germline V CDR1 and CDR2: SGHNT, YYREEE (reference sequence). CDR3: CASSWRGGDNEQFF. The CDR3 nucleotides read TGTGCCAGCTCGTGGCGGGGGGGGGACAATGAGCAGTTCTTC.

V usage is TRBV19 and J usage is TRBJ1-5, with 7 positions matching TRBD1. The V gene end was trimmed by 0 bases and the J gene end by 1 base; junction bases not matched to a gene: 0. The CDR3 contains 15 residues. The germline V gene encodes CDR1 LNHDA and CDR2 SQIVND (reference sequence). For the CDR3, the DNA is TGTGCCAGTAGTATAGAGGGACAGAGCAATCAGCCCCAGCATTTT. Its protein is CASSIEGQSNQPQHF.

The rearrangement uses TRBV6-6 and TRBJ2-5, with D maybe TRBD1 (7 bases). The CDR3 covers 14 residues. Germline V gene data show CDR1 as MNHNY and CDR2 as SVGAGI (reference sequence). Trimming left V 6 bases short and J 4 bases short, with 15 bases between. The CDR3: CASRYRGGGETQYF. The CDR3 coding sequence is TGTGCCAGCAGGTACAGGGGAGGAGGAGAGACCCAGTACTTC.

V and J are TRBV5-4 and TRBJ1-1, with TRBD1 identical over 8 bases. Germline assignment: CDR1 SGHNT and CDR2 YYREEE (reference sequence). The length of the CDR3 is 15 residues. The trim removed 2 bases at V and 4 bases at J, leaving 7 bases unmatched. The DNA of the CDR3 is TGTGCCAGCAGCTTAGTAGGACAGGGCCCCACTGAAGCTTTCTTT. Amino acids: CASSLVGQGPTEAFF.

This chain uses TRBV28 with TRBJ1-1; perhaps TRBD1 as D (6 bases). The V gene lost 6 bases and the J gene lost 4 bases, with 18 bases spanning the gap. The CDR3 is 15 amino acids. Germline V CDR1 and CDR2: MDHEN, SYDVKM. CDR3 nucleotide sequence: TGTGCCAGCAGCCCCCCCGAACCCAGGGGCACTGAAGCTTTCTTT. Protein product: CASSPPEPRGTEAFF. Combining the CDR3 with reference TRBV28 and TRBJ1-1 gives the whole variable domain DVKVTQSSRYLVKRTGEKVFLECVQDMDHENMFWYRQDPGLGLRLIYFSYDVKMKEKGDIPEGYSVSREKKERFSLILESASTNQTSMYLCASSPPEPRGTEAFFGQGTRLTVV.

The chain has TRBV19 and TRBJ1-1, with D tentatively TRBD1 (6 bases). The V gene lost 2 bases and the J gene lost 5 bases, with 21 bases spanning the gap. CDR1 is LNHDA and CDR2 is SQIVND in the germline V gene (reference sequence). This CDR3 has 17 amino acids. For the CDR3, the DNA is TGTGCCAGTAGTATACCCCTCGTGGGAGGGGGGAGGACTGAAGCTTTCTTT. This gives the protein CASSIPLVGGGRTEAFF. Drawing the rest from reference TRBV19 and TRBJ1-1, the complete variable domain is DGGITQSPKYLFRKEGQNVTLSCEQNLNHDAMYWYRQDPGQGLRLIYYSQIVNDFQKGDIAEGYSVSREKKESFPLTVTSAQKNPTAFYLCASSIPLVGGGRTEAFFGQGTRLTVV.

This clone appeared once. This rearrangement joins TRBV5-1 to TRBJ1-2; no clear D. The V and J ends lost 4 bases and 4 bases respectively, with 14 bases between them. The CDR3 loop spans 14 amino acids. Germline CDR1 is SGHRS and CDR2 is YFSETQ. Written as DNA, the CDR3 is TGCGCCAGCAGCATGGACGATACGGGCTATGGCTACACCTTC. Its protein is CASSMDDTGYGYTF.

The chain combines TRBV2 with TRBJ1-5, with 11 bases that match TRBD1. The CDR3 spans 16 residues. Germline loops: CDR1 SNHLY, CDR2 FYNNEI. V lost 4 bases and J lost 7; bases outside the gene matches: 9. DNA of the CDR3: TGTGCCAGCAGTGCTAGACAGGGGACAGGGGGGCAGCCCCAGCATTTT. This gives the protein CASSARQGTGGQPQHF.